The 5 T cell receptor beta chains given below trace back to one sample, sequenced in a study of shared clonotypes between healthy human individuals. The protocol was immunoSEQ multiplex PCR, while the TCRdb copy is restricted to in-frame clones and leaves out a portion. The sample gives about 1.5 million clones, about 96% of which show up once; about 1% is in the top ten. Input material: naive CD4+ T cells sorted from blood. As to subset: CD45RA+ positively selected. The source of these receptors is a young man in good health.

The rearrangement uses TRBV6-1 and TRBJ2-1, with TRBD2 identical over 16 bases. CDR1 and CDR2 (germline): MNHNS, SASEGT. After removal of 4 bases from V and 6 bases from J, the junction contained 6 bases not matched to a gene. The CDR3 totals 17 residues. The CDR3 sequence: CASSGPGLAGGVNEQFF. The CDR3 DNA follows: TGTGCCAGCAGTGGGCCGGGACTAGCGGGAGGGGTCAATGAGCAGTTCTTC.

The V call is TRBV5-1, the J call TRBJ2-2, with 12 bases aligning to TRBD2. The CDR3 has 17 amino acids. Germline values: CDR1 SGHRS, CDR2 YFSETQ. The junction had 8 bases not matched to a gene; V was cut back by 4 bases and J by 4 bases. The CDR3: CASSRQLAGGSTGELFF. CDR3 coding DNA: TGCGCCAGCAGCCGACAACTAGCGGGAGGAAGCACCGGGGAGCTGTTTTTT.

The chain links TRBV6-5 to TRBJ2-7; D remains unclear. Deletions cut 5 bases from V and 4 bases from J, with 6 bases between. The CDR3 runs to 11 residues. Germline lookup yields CDR1 MNHEY and CDR2 SVGAGI. The CDR3 loop is CASSDAYEQYF. The CDR3 DNA reads TGTGCCAGCAGTGACGCTTACGAGCAGTACTTC.

CDR3 in DNA: TGTGCCAGCAGAGCGGACAGGGCCCAGCCCCAGCATTTT. Its translation: CASRADRAQPQHF. The V and J genes are TRBV6-5 and TRBJ1-5; 8 bases map to TRBD1. Unmatched junction bases numbered 5, after V lost 6 bases and J lost 7 bases. This CDR3 has 13 residues. The V gene's germline CDR1 is MNHEY and CDR2 SVGAGI.

The CDR3 sequence: CASSQGSAPYYEQYF. CDR3 nucleotide sequence: TGTGCCAGCAGCCAAGGGTCTGCCCCTTACTACGAGCAGTACTTC. V usage is TRBV14 and J usage is TRBJ2-7, with D uncertain. In germline, CDR1 is SGHDN, CDR2 FVKESK. V shed 1 base and J shed 3 bases, with 13 bases lying between them. This CDR3 has 15 residues.